A single T cell receptor beta chain is shown here with its context. CDR3 size: 16 residues. In germline, CDR1 is KGHDR, CDR2 SFDVKD. V was pared by 5 bases and J by 2 bases, with 7 bases of the junction left unmatched. TCRdb's table, derived via immunoSEQ multiplex PCR, lists solely in-frame clones and lacks some. This sample carries about 53,000 clones, roughly 87% of them seen once, and the ten largest clones take more than 12%. The data are from a study of control samples from healthy donors and cancer patients. The specimen was PBMCs. The clonotype comes from a man aged 55 to 69 with head and neck cancer. The J gene is TRBJ2-7, the V gene TRBV24-1, with 11 bases matching TRBD1. In DNA form, the CDR3 reads TGTGCCACCAGTGCAGCCCCGGGACAGGGGGCCTACGAGCAGTACTTC. This encodes CATSAAPGQGAYEQYF.